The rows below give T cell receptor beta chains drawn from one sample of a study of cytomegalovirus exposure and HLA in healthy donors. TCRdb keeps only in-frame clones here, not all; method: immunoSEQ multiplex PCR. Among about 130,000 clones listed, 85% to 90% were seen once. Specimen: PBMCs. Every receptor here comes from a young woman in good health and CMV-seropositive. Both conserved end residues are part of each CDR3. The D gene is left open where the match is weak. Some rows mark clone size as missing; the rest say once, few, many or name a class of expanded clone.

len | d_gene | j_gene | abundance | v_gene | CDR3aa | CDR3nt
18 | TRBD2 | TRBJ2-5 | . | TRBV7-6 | CASSLENRGGIGKETQYF | TGTGCCAGCAGCTTAGAGAATCGGGGAGGGATAGGAAAAGAGACCCAGTACTTC
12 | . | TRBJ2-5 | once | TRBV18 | CASSPLEETQYF | TGTGCCAGCTCACCACTGGAGGAGACCCAGTACTTC
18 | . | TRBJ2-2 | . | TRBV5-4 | CASSPRGYPYRDTGELFF | TGTGCCAGCAGCCCCCGCGGATACCCTTATAGAGACACCGGGGAGCTGTTTTTT
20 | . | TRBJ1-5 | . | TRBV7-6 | CASSLDPAQDYGRSNQPQHF | TGTGCCAGCAGCTTAGACCCGGCACAGGACTATGGCAGGAGCAATCAGCCCCAGCATTTT
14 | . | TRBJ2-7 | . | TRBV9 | CASSPLQGSYEQYF | TGTGCCAGCAGCCCCCTACAGGGTTCCTACGAGCAGTACTTC
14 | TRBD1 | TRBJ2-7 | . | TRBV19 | CASSSTGGGYEQYF | TGTGCCAGTAGCTCGACAGGGGGCGGATACGAGCAGTACTTC
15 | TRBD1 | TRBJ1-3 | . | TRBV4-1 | CASSERTGSGNTIYF | TGCGCCAGCAGCGAACGGACAGGCTCTGGAAACACCATATATTTT
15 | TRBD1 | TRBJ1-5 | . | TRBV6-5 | CASSSRQGSNQPQHF | TGTGCCAGCAGTTCCCGACAGGGAAGCAATCAGCCCCAGCATTTT
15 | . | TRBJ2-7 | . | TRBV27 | CASSWAGRSSYEQYF | TGTGCCAGCAGTTGGGCGGGGAGGAGCTCCTACGAGCAGTACTTC
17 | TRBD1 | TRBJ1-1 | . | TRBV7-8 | CASTGLGQGAIDTEAFF | TGTGCCAGCACCGGCCTAGGACAGGGGGCGATTGACACTGAAGCTTTCTTT
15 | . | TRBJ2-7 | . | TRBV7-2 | CASSLARVRTYEQYF | TGTGCCAGCAGCTTAGCGAGGGTTAGAACCTACGAGCAGTACTTC
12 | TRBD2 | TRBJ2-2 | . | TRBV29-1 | CSVVAGIGELFF | TGCAGCGTTGTAGCGGGGATCGGGGAGCTGTTTTTT
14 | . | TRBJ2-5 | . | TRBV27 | CASMALGGGETQYF | TGTGCCAGCATGGCTCTTGGGGGCGGCGAGACCCAGTACTTC
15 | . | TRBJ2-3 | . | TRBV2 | CASSEDTSSTDTQYF | TGTGCCAGCAGTGAGGACACCTCTAGCACAGATACGCAGTATTTT
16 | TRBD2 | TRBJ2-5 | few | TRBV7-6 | CASSLGSGVPRETQYF | TGTGCCAGCAGCTTAGGTAGCGGGGTGCCAAGAGAGACCCAGTACTTC
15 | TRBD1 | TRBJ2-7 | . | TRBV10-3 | CAISDRTGEGYEQYF | TGTGCCATCAGTGATCGGACAGGGGAAGGCTACGAGCAGTACTTC
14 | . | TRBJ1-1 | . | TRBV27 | CASSLLGKVTEAFF | TGTGCCAGCAGTTTATTGGGCAAGGTCACTGAAGCTTTCTTT
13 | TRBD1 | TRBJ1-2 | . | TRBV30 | CAWNPDRGNGYTF | TGTGCCTGGAACCCGGACAGGGGGAATGGCTACACCTTC
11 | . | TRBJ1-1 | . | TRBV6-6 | CASRQGTEAFF | TGTGCCAGCAGACAGGGCACTGAAGCTTTCTTT
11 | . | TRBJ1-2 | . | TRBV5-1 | CASSNQEAYTF | TGCGCCAGCAGTAACCAGGAGGCCTACACCTTC
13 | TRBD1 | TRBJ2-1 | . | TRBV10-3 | CAISYRGEDEQFF | TGTGCCATCAGTTACAGGGGAGAAGATGAGCAGTTCTTC
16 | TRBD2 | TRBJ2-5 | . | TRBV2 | CASSRTSGGSGETQYF | TGTGCCAGCAGCCGGACTAGCGGGGGGTCTGGGGAGACCCAGTACTTC
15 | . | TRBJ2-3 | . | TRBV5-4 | CASGPRAPGTDTQYF | TGTGCCAGCGGACCGAGGGCTCCCGGCACAGATACGCAGTATTTT
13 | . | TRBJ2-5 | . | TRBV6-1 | CASTLGGPETQYF | TGTGCCAGCACCCTGGGGGGGCCTGAGACCCAGTACTTC
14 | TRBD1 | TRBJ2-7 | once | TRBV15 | CATSSDRGPYEQYF | TGTGCCACCAGCAGCGACAGGGGACCCTACGAGCAGTACTTC
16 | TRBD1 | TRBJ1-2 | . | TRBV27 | CASSLWDGGTGDGYTF | TGTGCCAGCAGTTTATGGGACGGGGGGACAGGGGATGGCTACACCTTC
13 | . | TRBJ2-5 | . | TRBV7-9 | CASSLVIQETQYF | TGTGCCAGCAGCTTAGTCATTCAAGAGACCCAGTACTTC
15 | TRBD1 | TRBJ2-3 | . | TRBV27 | CASSLGQGARGTQYF | TGTGCCAGCAGTTTGGGACAGGGGGCGAGGGGTACGCAGTATTTT
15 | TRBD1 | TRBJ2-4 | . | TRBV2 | CASSDKVQGANIQYF | TGTGCCAGCAGTGATAAGGTTCAGGGGGCAAACATTCAGTACTTC
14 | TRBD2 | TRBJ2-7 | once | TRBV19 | CASSQVAGGYEQYF | TGTGCCAGTAGCCAAGTAGCGGGGGGATACGAGCAGTACTTC
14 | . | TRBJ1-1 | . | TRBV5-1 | CASSLDRGATEAFF | TGCGCCAGCAGCTTGGATCGGGGGGCCACTGAAGCTTTCTTT
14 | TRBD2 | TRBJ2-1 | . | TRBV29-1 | CSVFREGISNEQFF | TGCAGCGTTTTCCGGGAGGGTATAAGCAATGAGCAGTTCTTC
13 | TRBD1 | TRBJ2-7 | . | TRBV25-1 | CASSRTGAHEQYF | TGTGCCAGCAGCAGAACAGGGGCCCACGAGCAGTACTTC
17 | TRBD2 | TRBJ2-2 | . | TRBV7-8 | CASRLAGGYLNTGELFF | TGTGCCAGCAGACTAGCGGGGGGATACCTCAACACCGGGGAGCTGTTTTTT
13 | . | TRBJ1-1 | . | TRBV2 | CASSRPGNTEAFF | TGTGCCAGCAGCCGGCCGGGGAACACTGAAGCTTTCTTT
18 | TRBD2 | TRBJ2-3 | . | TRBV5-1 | CASSSIGLAGINTDTQYF | TGCGCCAGCAGCTCAATAGGACTAGCGGGCATCAACACAGATACGCAGTATTTT
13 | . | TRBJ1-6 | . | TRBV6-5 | CASSSRDTSPLHF | TGTGCCAGCAGTTCCCGGGACACCTCACCCCTCCACTTT
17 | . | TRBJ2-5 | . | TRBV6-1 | CASSETSATGGRATQYF | TGTGCCAGCAGTGAAACATCGGCAACGGGCGGGCGGGCTACCCAGTACTTC
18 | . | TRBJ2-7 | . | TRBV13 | CASSLHGDSTWRTYEQYF | TGTGCCAGCAGCCTTCATGGAGATAGTACTTGGAGGACCTACGAGCAGTACTTC
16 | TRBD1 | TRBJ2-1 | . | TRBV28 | CASHPFQGAKQVEQFF | TGTGCCAGCCATCCGTTTCAGGGGGCGAAGCAGGTTGAGCAGTTCTTC
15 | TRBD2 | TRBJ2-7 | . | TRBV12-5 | CASAPGGTYSYEQYF | TGTGCTAGTGCCCCGGGGGGGACGTATTCCTACGAGCAGTACTTC
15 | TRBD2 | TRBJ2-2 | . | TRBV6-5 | CASSIAGVNTGELFF | TGTGCCAGCAGTATAGCGGGGGTGAACACCGGGGAGCTGTTTTTT
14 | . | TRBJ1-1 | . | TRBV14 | CASSQKEVNTEAFF | TGTGCCAGCAGCCAGAAGGAGGTTAACACTGAAGCTTTCTTT
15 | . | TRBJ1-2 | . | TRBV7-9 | CASSEPGRENYGYTF | TGTGCCAGCAGCGAGCCGGGACGGGAGAACTATGGCTACACCTTC
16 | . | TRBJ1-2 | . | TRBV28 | CASIKRLVSGNYGYTF | TGTGCCAGCATCAAAAGATTAGTCTCGGGGAACTATGGCTACACCTTC
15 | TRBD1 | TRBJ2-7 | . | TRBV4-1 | CASSQKGQGVVEQYF | TGCGCCAGCAGCCAAAAGGGACAGGGGGTAGTCGAGCAGTACTTC
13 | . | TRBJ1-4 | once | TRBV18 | CASSQGQNEKLFF | TGTGCCAGCTCCCAGGGGCAGAATGAAAAACTGTTTTTT
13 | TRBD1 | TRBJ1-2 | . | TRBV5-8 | CASSITGGDGYTF | TGTGCCAGCAGCATAACAGGGGGCGATGGCTACACCTTC
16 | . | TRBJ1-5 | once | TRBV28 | CASSLRDFGGYQPQHF | TGTGCCAGCAGTTTAAGGGACTTTGGGGGTTATCAGCCCCAGCATTTT
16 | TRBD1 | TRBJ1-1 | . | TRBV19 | CASSIDRARGLTEAFF | TGTGCCAGTAGTATAGATAGAGCTAGGGGGCTCACTGAAGCTTTCTTT
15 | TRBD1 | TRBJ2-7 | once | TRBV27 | CASSLMGQSGLEQYF | TGTGCCAGCAGTTTAATGGGACAGTCAGGGCTCGAGCAGTACTTC
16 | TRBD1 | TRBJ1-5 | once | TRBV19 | CASTEAGQGLFQPQHF | TGTGCCAGTACCGAGGCGGGACAGGGGCTTTTTCAGCCCCAGCATTTT
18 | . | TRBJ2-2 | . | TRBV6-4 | CASSDPQVSGPNTGELFF | TGTGCCAGCAGTGACCCCCAGGTGAGCGGGCCGAACACCGGGGAGCTGTTTTTT
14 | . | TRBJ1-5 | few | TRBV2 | CASSEFRENQPQHF | TGTGCCAGCAGTGAGTTTAGGGAGAATCAGCCCCAGCATTTT
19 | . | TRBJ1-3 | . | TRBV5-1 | CASSQWKPGTNVAGNTIYF | TGCGCCAGCAGCCAGTGGAAACCCGGGACAAACGTCGCTGGAAACACCATATATTTT
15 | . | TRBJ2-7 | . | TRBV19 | CASSMGAGSSYEQYF | TGTGCCAGTAGTATGGGGGCAGGGTCTTCCTACGAGCAGTACTTC
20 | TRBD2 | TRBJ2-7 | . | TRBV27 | CASSQIPTTSGGAKLDEQYF | TGTGCCAGCAGTCAGATCCCGACCACTAGCGGGGGGGCCAAATTAGACGAGCAGTACTTC
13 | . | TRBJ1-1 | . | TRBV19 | CASSSGGATEAFF | TGTGCCAGTAGTTCGGGGGGGGCCACTGAAGCTTTCTTT
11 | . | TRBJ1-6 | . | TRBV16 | CASSPGSALHF | TGTGCCAGCAGCCCGGGATCGGCCCTCCACTTT